This TCR beta chain was observed in a study of T cell responses to AZD1222 COVID-19 vaccine. General study findings and limits: Donors, mostly white British, included more females; clonal diversity was possibly underestimated. Unmutated variant regions are reportedly targeted by nearly half of spike-specific TCRs.

Regarding this clone: The antigen is undetermined.

This table comes from immunoSEQ multiplex PCR, and its TCRdb copy is limited to in-frame clones, with some not included. Among roughly 110,000 clones, 70% to 90% were seen once, and the ten largest hold 4.8%. The ends were cut back, 7 bases at V and 2 bases at J, with 9 bases in the middle. This CDR3 has 11 amino acids. CDR1 DFQATT and CDR2 SNEGSKA come from the germline V gene (reference sequence). This clonotype originated in an adult who received the AZD1222 COVID-19 vaccine. The V and J genes are TRBV20-1 and TRBJ2-7; TRBD1 or TRBD2 may be the D gene (5 bases each). The material was peripheral blood, obtained 28 days after the second AZD1222 dose. Here the CDR3 DNA reads TGCAGTGGGGACGGAGCCTACGAGCAGTACTTC. Its protein is CSGDGAYEQYF.